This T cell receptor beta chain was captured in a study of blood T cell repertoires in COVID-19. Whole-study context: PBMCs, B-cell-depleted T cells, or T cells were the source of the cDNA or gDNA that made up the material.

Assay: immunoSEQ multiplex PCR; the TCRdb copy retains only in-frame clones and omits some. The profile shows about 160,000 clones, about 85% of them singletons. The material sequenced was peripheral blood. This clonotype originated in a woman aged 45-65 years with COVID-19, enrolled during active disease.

The CDR3 bases are TGTGCCAGCAGCCCCCCGGCGGGCCCCTACGAGCAGTACTTC. It translates to CASSPPAGPYEQYF. The chain joins TRBV3-1 (or the pseudogene TRBV3-2) to TRBJ2-7, with D maybe TRBD2 (5 bases). The CDR3 has 14 residues. Looked up from germline, CDR1 is LGHDT and CDR2 is YNNKEL (reference sequence). Deletions cut 4 bases from V and 2 bases from J, with 12 bases between.